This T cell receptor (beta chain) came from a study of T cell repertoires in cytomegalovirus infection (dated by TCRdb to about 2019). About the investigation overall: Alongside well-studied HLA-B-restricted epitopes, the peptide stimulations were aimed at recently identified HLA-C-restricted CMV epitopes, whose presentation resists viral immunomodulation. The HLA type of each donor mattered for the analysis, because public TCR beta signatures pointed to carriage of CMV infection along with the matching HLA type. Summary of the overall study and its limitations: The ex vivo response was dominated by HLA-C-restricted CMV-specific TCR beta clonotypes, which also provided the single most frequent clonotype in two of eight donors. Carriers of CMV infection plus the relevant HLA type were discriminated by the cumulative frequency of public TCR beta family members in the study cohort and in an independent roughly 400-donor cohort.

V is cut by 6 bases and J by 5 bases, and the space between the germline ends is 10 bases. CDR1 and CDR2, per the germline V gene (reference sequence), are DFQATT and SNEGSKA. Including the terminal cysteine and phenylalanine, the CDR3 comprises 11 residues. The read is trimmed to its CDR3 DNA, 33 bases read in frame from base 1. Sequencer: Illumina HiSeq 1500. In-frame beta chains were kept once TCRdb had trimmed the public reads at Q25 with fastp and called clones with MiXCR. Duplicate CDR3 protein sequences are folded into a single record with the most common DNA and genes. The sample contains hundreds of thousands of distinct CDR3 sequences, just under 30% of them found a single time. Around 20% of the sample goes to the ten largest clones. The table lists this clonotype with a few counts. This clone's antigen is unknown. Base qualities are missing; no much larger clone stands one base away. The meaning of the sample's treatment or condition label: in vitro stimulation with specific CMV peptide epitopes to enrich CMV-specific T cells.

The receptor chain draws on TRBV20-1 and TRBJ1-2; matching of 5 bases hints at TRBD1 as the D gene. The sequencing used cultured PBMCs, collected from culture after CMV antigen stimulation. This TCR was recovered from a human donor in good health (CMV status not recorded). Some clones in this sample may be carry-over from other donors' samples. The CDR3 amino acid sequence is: CSAPGGYGYTF. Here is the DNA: TGCAGTGCCCCCGGGGGGTATGGCTACACCTTC.